This TCR beta chain was identified during a study of type 1 regulatory T cells. Background on the study: T-allo10 is an in vitro-generated, Tr1-enriched CD4 T cell product specific for alloantigen.

In TCRdb, the reads were re-called with MiXCR into one record per CDR3 protein. The sample holds some 90,000 distinct CDR3 sequences; 25% to 40% are singletons and the top ten take roughly 2.2%. Between the trimmed V and J ends, which lost 1 base and 1 base, there was a span of 6 bases. Germline CDR1 SGHTA, CDR2 FQGTGA. This CDR3 is built from 14 residues. The sequence was obtained from a human donor in good health. The sample was CD4+ T cells, either the whole sample or a sorted fraction (not recorded which). The chain combines TRBV7-3 with TRBJ2-3; D is perhaps TRBD1 or TRBD2 (5 bases each). The DNA of the CDR3 is TGTGCCAGCAGCTTAAGGGACCGCACAGATACGCAGTATTTT. This sequence encodes CASSLRDRTDTQYF.